These T cell receptor beta chains were read from a single sample in a study of blood T cell repertoires in COVID-19. Generated by immunoSEQ multiplex PCR, the TCRdb table keeps only in-frame clones and is missing some. The sample shows approximately 90,000 clones, roughly 90% of them seen only once. Sequencing was done on a sample of peripheral blood. These receptors all stem from a man aged 55 to 70 with acute or convalescent COVID-19. Both conserved end residues are part of each CDR3. Fields, in order: D gene, clone size, V gene, J gene, CDR3 protein, CDR3 DNA. A D gene is named only where the DNA matches it firmly. For some rows the clone size is stated as once, few or many, or as a class when expanded; others skip it.

>TRBD2|-|TRBV19|TRBJ2-2
CASIALAGGLSNTGELFF
TGTGCCAGTATAGCCCTAGCGGGAGGCCTCTCGAACACCGGGGAGCTGTTTTTT
>TRBD2|-|TRBV5-3|TRBJ2-1
CARSLGEGATEQFF
TGTGCCAGAAGCTTGGGGGAGGGAGCAACTGAGCAGTTCTTC
>-|-|TRBV12-3/TRBV12-4|TRBJ1-2
CATKQGGFDGYTF
TGTGCCACCAAACAGGGTGGATTTGATGGCTACACCTTC
>-|-|TRBV7-2|TRBJ2-7
CASSLGGGIIEQYF
TGTGCCAGCAGCTTAGGAGGAGGGATCATAGAGCAGTACTTC
>-|-|TRBV6-5|TRBJ1-4
CASTPSGFNEKLFF
TGTGCCAGCACCCCTTCGGGGTTTAATGAAAAACTGTTTTTT
>-|-|TRBV30|TRBJ1-2
CAWSVQSDYGYTF
TGTGCCTGGAGTGTACAAAGTGACTATGGCTACACCTTC
>-|-|TRBV7-2|TRBJ1-1
CASSLSSPTEAFF
TGTGCCAGCAGCTTATCGTCCCCCACTGAAGCTTTCTTT
>TRBD2|-|TRBV11-3|TRBJ2-3
CASSLGGGRDTQYF
TGTGCCAGCAGCTTAGGGGGGGGTCGAGATACGCAGTATTTT
>-|-|TRBV5-4|TRBJ2-3
CASNQGGRTDTQYF
TGTGCCAGCAACCAGGGGGGCCGCACAGATACGCAGTATTTT
>-|-|TRBV5-1|TRBJ2-5
CASSFKLQETQYF
TGCGCCAGCAGCTTTAAACTACAAGAGACCCAGTACTTC
>-|-|TRBV20-1|TRBJ2-2
CSASLGGGANTGELFF
TGCAGTGCTAGTTTGGGAGGAGGAGCGAACACCGGGGAGCTGTTTTTT
>-|-|TRBV3-1/TRBV3-2|TRBJ2-2
CASSPRRGKTGELFF
TGTGCCAGCAGCCCCCGTCGGGGAAAGACCGGGGAGCTGTTTTTT
>-|-|TRBV27|TRBJ2-1
CASSSLAPGRVDEQFF
TGTGCCAGCAGTTCACTAGCCCCCGGGAGAGTCGATGAGCAGTTCTTC
>TRBD1|-|TRBV11-2|TRBJ1-4
CASSLGQGPGEKLFF
TGTGCCAGCAGCCTCGGACAGGGCCCGGGCGAAAAACTGTTTTTT
>TRBD2|-|TRBV6-6|TRBJ2-1
CASSFPVGGVTNEQFF
TGTGCCAGCAGTTTTCCAGTGGGAGGGGTTACTAATGAGCAGTTCTTC
>TRBD1|few|TRBV7-9|TRBJ1-4
CATGDRGRNEKLFF
TGTGCCACCGGGGACAGGGGCCGTAATGAAAAACTGTTTTTT
>-|-|TRBV3-1/TRBV3-2|TRBJ1-2
CASSQEPVVPLGYTF
TGTGCCAGCAGCCAAGAGCCAGTGGTCCCGCTTGGCTACACCTTC
>-|-|TRBV28|TRBJ1-2
CASSETEFYGYTF
TGTGCCAGCAGTGAAACCGAGTTCTATGGCTACACCTTC
>-|-|TRBV10-2|TRBJ1-6
CASSGQINSPLHF
TGCGCCAGCAGTGGACAGATTAATTCACCCCTCCACTTT
>-|-|TRBV6-2/TRBV6-3|TRBJ2-4
CASSRGLNIQYF
TGTGCCAGCAGTCGGGGGTTAAACATTCAGTACTTC
>-|-|TRBV25-1|TRBJ2-2
CASSESGAVGELFF
TGTGCCAGCAGTGAATCTGGGGCGGTCGGGGAGCTGTTTTTT
>-|few|TRBV6-2/TRBV6-3|TRBJ2-5
CASSLSGTRETQYF
TGTGCCAGCAGTTTATCCGGGACAAGGGAGACCCAGTACTTC
>-|-|TRBV20-1|TRBJ1-6
CSASRQGLGPLHF
TGCAGTGCTAGTCGTCAGGGGTTAGGGCCCCTCCACTTT
>-|-|TRBV18|TRBJ1-5
CASSPVITNQPQHF
TGTGCCAGCTCACCCGTCATAACTAATCAGCCCCAGCATTTT
>TRBD2|-|TRBV5-1|TRBJ2-2
CASRARLAGGPDTGELFF
TGCGCCAGCAGGGCCAGACTAGCGGGAGGGCCTGACACCGGGGAGCTGTTTTTT
>-|-|TRBV19|TRBJ2-7
CASSMPTAVQREQYF
TGTGCCAGTAGTATGCCGACAGCAGTGCAAAGAGAGCAGTACTTC
>TRBD2|-|TRBV29-1|TRBJ2-3
CSVESGTSGRDTQYF
TGCAGCGTTGAATCGGGCACTAGCGGGAGGGATACGCAGTATTTT
>-|-|TRBV7-9|TRBJ2-7
CASSRGIREQYF
TGTGCCAGCTCTCGGGGTATACGGGAGCAGTACTTC
>-|-|TRBV21-1|TRBJ2-1
CARSTGVGHEQFF
TGTGCCAGATCTACGGGAGTAGGACATGAGCAGTTCTTC
>-|-|TRBV5-1|TRBJ2-1
CASSLTANFNEQFF
TGCGCCAGCAGCTTGACAGCCAACTTTAATGAGCAGTTCTTC
>TRBD1|-|TRBV19|TRBJ2-2
CASSRTGVPGELFF
TGTGCCAGTAGTCGGACAGGGGTACCCGGGGAGCTGTTTTTT
>TRBD2|once|TRBV5-4|TRBJ2-7
CASSITSGDYEQYF
TGTGCCAGCAGCATCACTAGCGGGGATTACGAGCAGTACTTC